This is a list of T cell receptor beta chains from one sample in a study of T cell changes during pregnancy in multiple sclerosis. Libraries were prepared by immunoSEQ multiplex PCR; TCRdb keeps only in-frame clonotypes and omits some of them. The table has 55,000 to 95,000 clones, around 94% seen once. Here the sequenced sample was peripheral blood, taken in the second trimester of pregnancy. All receptors come from a female donor in good health, enrolled as a control in a pregnancy study. Both conserved end residues are part of each CDR3. A D gene is named only where the DNA matches it firmly.

TRBV13,TRBD1,TRBJ1-6,CASSSRTGKFKNSPLHF
TRBV2,-,TRBJ2-7,CASSKGIYEQYF
TRBV7-2,-,TRBJ1-5,CASSYIAVDQPQHF
TRBV18,-,TRBJ1-1,CASSLGQNTEAFF
TRBV28,-,TRBJ1-5,CASSLWEGSWNQPQHF
TRBV10-3,-,TRBJ2-5,CAISQGGGMETQYF
TRBV2,-,TRBJ1-1,CASIVTGQNTEAFF
TRBV15,TRBD2,TRBJ2-4,CATSRDCERGKNIQYF
TRBV5-4,TRBD1,TRBJ2-7,CASSLAGTGLYEQYF
TRBV14,-,TRBJ1-2,CASSQVEGPAGGYTF
TRBV18,TRBD2,TRBJ2-5,CASSPLPSGGQETQYF
TRBV11-2,-,TRBJ1-1,CASSLVGASNTEAFF
TRBV5-1,TRBD2,TRBJ2-6,CASSPSAGATSGANVLTF
TRBV29-1,TRBD1,TRBJ1-1,CSVRQGLMNTEAFF
TRBV5-6,-,TRBJ1-6,CASSARGSYNSPLHF
TRBV7-9,-,TRBJ2-7,CASTPTAPSRYEQYF
TRBV4-3,-,TRBJ2-3,CASSPTSVGDTQYF
TRBV25-1,TRBD2,TRBJ2-7,CASSSGRKVYEQYF
TRBV5-6,-,TRBJ1-2,CASSLRDIDGYTF
TRBV7-6,TRBD2,TRBJ2-7,CASSRGGGFLYEQYF
TRBV27,TRBD1,TRBJ1-5,CASSLSGTDNQPQHF
TRBV5-4,-,TRBJ1-1,CASILRGAGNTEAFF
TRBV5-1,-,TRBJ1-4,CASSLAPAGASNEKLFF
TRBV2,-,TRBJ1-6,CASSQQGPRNSPLHF
TRBV4-1,-,TRBJ1-4,CASSQREEKLFF
TRBV13,TRBD2,TRBJ2-7,CASRAQYGAGALYEQYF
TRBV9,TRBD1,TRBJ1-1,CASSGGGQVNTEAFF
TRBV4-3,-,TRBJ2-3,CASSSGPQGGSADTQYF
TRBV9,TRBD1,TRBJ2-2,CASGGQANTGELFF
TRBV7-2,-,TRBJ1-5,CASSRGPQQPQHF
TRBV5-6,TRBD2,TRBJ2-3,CASSSPQRGLDTQYF